The next 15 T cell receptor beta chains were all read from a single sample in a study of blood T cell repertoires in COVID-19. Here immunoSEQ multiplex PCR was the method, and the copy in TCRdb shows in-frame clones only, minus some. The repertoire holds about 89,000 clones, with nearly 80% as singletons. Sequencing was performed on peripheral blood. These receptors originate from a man between 65 and 85 years old with COVID-19, enrolled during active disease.

The V call is TRBV4-2, the J call TRBJ2-1, with 15 bases aligning to TRBD2. The V and J ends lost 4 bases and 8 bases, in that order; junction bases with no gene match: 6. The CDR3 totals 16 residues. CDR1 and CDR2 from the germline V gene are LGHNA and YNFKEQ. The CDR3 sequence: CASSLRTSGGADEQFF. DNA for the CDR3: TGTGCCAGCAGCCTCAGGACTAGCGGGGGGGCAGATGAGCAGTTCTTC.

Here the CDR3 DNA reads TGTGCCAGCAGCTTAATTTTTACGGGAGGCGCGGAGACCCAGTACTTC. Translating gives CASSLIFTGGAETQYF. The rearrangement uses TRBV5-8 and TRBJ2-5; 7 nucleotides line up with TRBD2. Germline values: CDR1 SGHTS, CDR2 YDEGEE. V lost 2 bases to trimming and J lost 5 bases; unmatched junction nucleotides: 12. The CDR3 loop spans 16 amino acids.

This chain joins TRBV28 and TRBJ1-2; 9 bases are shared with TRBD1. J was trimmed by 6 bases and V by 8 bases; bases with no gene match: 4. The CDR3 contains 12 residues. CDR1 MDHEN and CDR2 SYDVKM come from the germline V gene. DNA for the CDR3: TGTGCCAGCCTAAGGACAGGGGATGGCTACACCTTC. Protein: CASLRTGDGYTF.

The chain employs TRBV11-2 and TRBJ2-5, with a tentative D call TRBD1 (6 bases). The CDR3 runs 16 residues. V lost 5 bases and J lost 7, with 23 bases in between. Germline V lookup: CDR1 SGHAT, CDR2 FQNNGV. The CDR3 region is CASSLSMAQGLRTQYF. The CDR3, as DNA: TGTGCCAGCAGCCTATCAATGGCACAGGGCCTCAGGACCCAGTACTTC.

The chain is built from TRBV7-8 and TRBJ1-1; 7 nucleotides agree with TRBD1. Trimming took 5 bases from V and 2 from J; bases not matched to a gene: 2. The CDR3 is 13 amino acids. Germline assignment: CDR1 SGHVS and CDR2 FQNEAQ. CDR3 amino acids: CASSRQGNTEAFF. In DNA form, the CDR3 reads TGTGCCAGCAGCCGACAGGGTAACACTGAAGCTTTCTTT.

A few counts support this clone. The chain uses TRBV6-5 and TRBJ2-5; TRBD2 aligns across 8 bases. V was clipped by 7 bases and J by 5 bases; unmatched bases: 3. CDR3 size: 12 residues. Germline V gene data show CDR1 as MNHEY and CDR2 as SVGAGI. The CDR3 here is CASTTGGETQYF. The CDR3 DNA sequence: TGTGCCAGCACCACGGGGGGGGAGACCCAGTACTTC.

The chain recombines TRBV9 with TRBJ2-1; D may be TRBD1 (5 bases). CDR3 length equals 15 residues. Germline V gives CDR1 SGDLS, CDR2 YYNGEE. Trimming stripped 3 bases from V and 0 bases from J, with 10 bases between. CDR3 nucleotides: TGTGCCAGCAGCGCCTTCCAGGGCTCCTACAATGAGCAGTTCTTC. Translated: CASSAFQGSYNEQFF.

J is TRBJ2-1 and V is TRBV9; 9 bases fit TRBD1. The germline V gene has CDR1 SGDLS and CDR2 YYNGEE. V was clipped by 4 bases and J by 9 bases; unmatched bases: 8. CDR3 size: 14 residues. CDR3 region: CASSPWDRAAEQFF. The CDR3 coding sequence is TGTGCCAGCAGCCCCTGGGACAGGGCGGCTGAGCAGTTCTTC.

The rearrangement links TRBV6-5 to TRBJ1-4; 7 bases map to TRBD1. The CDR3 loop spans 14 amino acids. V gave up 6 bases and J gave up 4 bases; unmatched junction bases: 5. From germline, CDR1 is MNHEY and CDR2 SVGAGI. Written as DNA, the CDR3 is TGTGCCAGCAGGCCCGGGACAGTTAATGAAAAACTGTTTTTT. It is translated as CASRPGTVNEKLFF.

The rearrangement uses TRBV5-1 and TRBJ2-5, with 13 bases fitting TRBD2. Germline-derived CDR1 and CDR2 are SGHRS and YFSETQ. The V and J ends lost 4 bases and 4 bases, in that order; junction bases with no gene match: 4. The CDR3 contains 15 residues. Here the CDR3 DNA reads TGCGCCAGCAGCCCGGGACTAGCGGGGTTAGAGACCCAGTACTTC. Protein sequence: CASSPGLAGLETQYF. Full variable domain (missing parts from reference TRBV5-1 and TRBJ2-5): KAGVTQTPRYLIKTRGQQVTLSCSPISGHRSVSWYQQTPGQGLQFLFEYFSETQRNKGNFPGRFSGRQFSNSRSEMNVSTLELGDSALYLCASSPGLAGLETQYFGPGTRLLVL.

The chain carries TRBV7-2 and TRBJ1-5, with D unclear. The ends were cut back, 1 base at V and 3 bases at J, with 10 bases in the middle. Germline V gene lookup returns CDR1 SGHTA and CDR2 FQGNSA. The CDR3 has 15 amino acids. Written as DNA, the CDR3 is TGTGCCAGCAGCTTAGTGGTCGGGGACAATCAGCCCCAGCATTTT. The encoded protein is CASSLVVGDNQPQHF.

The V and J genes are TRBV5-1 and TRBJ2-5, with TRBD1 as a possible D gene (5 bases). Germline V lookup: CDR1 SGHRS, CDR2 YFSETQ. The CDR3 consists of 16 residues. Deletions cut 0 bases from V and 1 base from J, with 13 bases between. CDR3 loop: CASSLGAGNGQETQYF. The CDR3 nucleotides read TGCGCCAGCAGCTTGGGGGCAGGGAACGGCCAAGAGACCCAGTACTTC.

The chain combines TRBV5-1 with TRBJ2-2; a weak D match, TRBD1 (5 bases). The CDR3 loop spans 16 amino acids. The V end lost 0 bases, the J end lost 7 bases, and 16 bases lay between the germline ends. The germline CDR1 and CDR2 sequences are SGHRS and YFSETQ. The CDR3 here is CASSLVGQGTGGELFF. The CDR3, as DNA: TGCGCCAGCAGCTTGGTGGGTCAGGGTACCGGCGGGGAGCTGTTTTTT.

This chain joins TRBV6-2 or TRBV6-3 and TRBJ2-1; 10 nucleotides line up with TRBD2. Germline V CDR1 and CDR2: MNHEY, SVGEGT. V lost 6 bases and J lost 6; bases outside the gene matches: 14. The CDR3 covers 17 residues. The chain's CDR3 is CASSSLAGALGANEQFF. CDR3 DNA sequence: TGTGCCAGCAGCTCTCTAGCGGGAGCTTTGGGTGCCAATGAGCAGTTCTTC.

The V call is TRBV28, the J call TRBJ1-6; D unresolved. The CDR3 has 14 amino acids. Germline V gives CDR1 MDHEN, CDR2 SYDVKM. Between the trimmed V and J ends, which lost 9 bases and 0 bases, there was a span of 9 bases. CDR3 protein: CASTVSSYNSPLHF. CDR3 sequence (DNA): TGTGCCAGTACAGTGAGCTCCTATAATTCACCCCTCCACTTT.